This T cell receptor beta chain emerged from a study of control samples from healthy donors and cancer patients. CDR1 is LNHDA, CDR2 SQIVND, per germline (reference sequence). The CDR3 consists of 14 residues. V lost 9 bases to trimming and J lost 8 bases, with 22 bases between them. Assay: immunoSEQ multiplex PCR; the TCRdb copy retains only in-frame clones and omits some. Of some 120,000 clones listed, roughly 92% are singletons. The material sequenced was blood. The receptor's source is a man in his thirties or forties in good health. V gene TRBV19 combines with J gene TRBJ1-2, with D possibly TRBD1 on 5 matching bases. The CDR3 coding sequence is TGTGCCAGCGATTCCACCGGGGCCAGGCAGGGCTACACCTTC. This codes for CASDSTGARQGYTF.